This passage covers 22 T cell receptor beta chains from one sample sequenced in a study of T cell repertoires in aging, cancer and after chemotherapy. Peripheral blood genomic DNA, not sorted cells or RNA, was the template. Multiplex touch-down PCR with TRB-A/B primers amplified rearranged V-D-J TRB sequences. TCRdb independently ran MiXCR on the multiplex PCR reads; one entry per CDR3 protein. The sample carries fewer than 6,000 distinct CDR3 sequences, roughly a third recorded once. Input material: blood. The receptor source for this set is a human donor with a blood cancer.

Only one count was recorded for this clonotype. The chain couples TRBV18 to TRBJ1-6; TRBD1 matches at 10 bases. The CDR3 length is 16 residues. Germline CDR1 and CDR2: KGHSH and LQKENI. Losses at the gene ends were 3 bases for V and 2 bases for J; bases not matched to a gene: 1. The CDR3 nucleotides read TGTGCCAGCTCACCTGGACAGGGGGCCTATAATTCACCCCTCCACTTT. Its protein product is CASSPGQGAYNSPLHF.

This clonotype has more than one count but fewer than ten. The chain joins TRBV12-3 or TRBV12-4 to TRBJ2-5, with D perhaps matching TRBD2 (7 bases). The CDR3 sequence is 15 residues long. V was pared by 7 bases and J by 5 bases, with 20 bases between. The CDR3 nucleotides are TGTGCCAGCACCTTGGTGGGGGGGCCCCGGGAGACCCAGTACTTC. Translation gives CASTLVGGPRETQYF.

By share, this clonotype ranks as medium-sized. The chain uses TRBV6-1 and TRBJ2-2; D is unresolved. Germline V gene sequence: CDR1 MNHNS, CDR2 SASEGT. The CDR3 length is 16 residues. The V end was cut by 4 bases, the J end by 5 bases, with 17 bases between. The CDR3 DNA is TGTGCCAGCAGTGTTTTAGTGGGCAGGACGACCGGGGAGCTGTTTTTT. Encoded protein: CASSVLVGRTTGELFF.

The V gene is TRBV27, the J gene TRBJ1-1, with D possibly TRBD1 on 5 matching bases. Trimming pared 5 bases from V and 10 bases from J, leaving 26 bases between. Per the germline V gene, CDR1 is MNHEY and CDR2 is SMNVEV (reference sequence). The CDR3 extends over 16 amino acids. Here the CDR3 DNA reads TGTGCCAGCAGTGAAGCGGGGGGGGGATTCACGGGACGAGCTTTCTTT. This encodes CASSEAGGGFTGRAFF.

The chain couples TRBV6-1 to TRBJ1-3, with a weak D call TRBD1 (6 bases). Germline V gene sequence: CDR1 MNHNS, CDR2 SASEGT. This CDR3 region has 17 residues. V lost 5 bases to trimming and J lost 0 bases, with 17 bases between them. The CDR3 DNA reads TGTGCCAGCAGTTTGTATTACAGGGCCAGCTCTGGAAACACCATATATTTT. Protein: CASSLYYRASSGNTIYF.

The chain combines TRBV18 with TRBJ2-1; 9 bases line up with TRBD2. The germline V gene has CDR1 KGHSH and CDR2 LQKENI. Trimming removed 6 bases from V and 2 bases from J; junction bases left unmatched: 11. This CDR3 contains 17 residues. The CDR3 nucleotides read TGTGCCAGCTCCCACCAAGGGGGCGGGGGGGCCTACAATGAGCAGTTCTTC. Amino acid sequence: CASSHQGGGGAYNEQFF.

Remarks on this clonotype: Since a much larger clone is just one base distant, this may be a read error. The chain recombines TRBV12-3 or TRBV12-4 with TRBJ2-7; TRBD1 aligns across 9 bases. The CDR3 spans 14 residues. CDR3 nucleotide sequence: TGTGCCAGCGGAAGGGGGACAGGGATCTACAAGCAGTACTTC. It specifies CASGRGTGIYKQYF.

The genes are TRBV12-3 or TRBV12-4 and TRBJ2-2; either TRBD1 or TRBD2 may supply D (5 bases each). This CDR3 is built from 17 residues. V was trimmed by 2 bases and J by 3 bases, leaving 16 bases between them. DNA for the CDR3: TGTGCCAGCAGTTTACCAGGGCAGGGCGGGTACACCGGGGAGCTGTTTTTT. Encoded protein: CASSLPGQGGYTGELFF.

This clonotype has just a few counts. The gene calls are TRBV18 and TRBJ1-4, with 7 bases fitting TRBD1. This CDR3 region has 13 residues. The V segment lost 6 bases and the J segment 8 bases; nucleotides outside the gene matches: 6. Germline lookup yields CDR1 KGHSH and CDR2 LQKENI. The CDR3 sequence: CASSLRTGEKLFF. CDR3 coding DNA: TGTGCCAGCTCCCTGAGGACAGGCGAAAAACTGTTTTTT. The full variable domain, with the rest looked up from reference TRBV18 and TRBJ1-4, is NAGVMQNPRHLVRRRGQEARLRCSPMKGHSHVYWYRQLPEEGLKFMVYLQKENIIDESGMPKERFSAEFPKEGPSILRIQQVVRGDSAAYFCASSLRTGEKLFFGSGTQLSVL.

The chain employs TRBV5-5 and TRBJ2-5; D is tentatively TRBD1 or TRBD2 (6 bases each). V was pared by 6 bases and J by 5 bases, with 23 bases between. The CDR3 length is 16 residues. Germline lookup yields CDR1 SGHKS and CDR2 YYEKEE (reference sequence). Here the CDR3 DNA reads TGTGCCAGCAAGGAGGGGGTGACAGTTCCGCTGGAGACCCAGTACTTC. Translation gives CASKEGVTVPLETQYF.

In regard to this clonotype: A single base separates this from a much larger clone, so it may be a read error. The chain carries TRBV19 and TRBJ2-5; D might be TRBD1 (6 bases). V lost 5 bases and J 3 bases, leaving 10 bases between the germline ends. Germline V gives CDR1 LNHDA, CDR2 SQIVND (reference sequence). There are 13 residues in the CDR3. CDR3 in amino acids: CASSLDSKETQYF. CDR3 nucleotides: TGTGCCAGTAGTTTGGACAGCAAAGAGACCCAGTACTTC.

This clonotype was seen only once. The chain is built from TRBV27 and TRBJ1-1, with D possibly TRBD1 on 5 matching bases. CDR3 length: 17 amino acids. V dropped 3 bases and J dropped 7 bases, with 24 bases sitting between them. Germline CDR1 is MNHEY and CDR2 is SMNVEV (reference sequence). CDR3 DNA: TGTGCCAGCAGTTTCAAAGGCGGCAGGGATTATCCTTATGAAGCTTTCTTT. Translated: CASSFKGGRDYPYEAFF.

This clonotype is deemed medium-sized (0.01 to 0.1%). J is TRBJ2-3 and V is TRBV5-5, with unresolved D. Germline lookup yields CDR1 SGHKS and CDR2 YYEKEE (reference sequence). V was clipped by 3 bases and J by 6 bases, with 8 bases between them. The CDR3 sequence is 12 residues long. The CDR3 sequence: CASSYVADTQYF. As DNA, the CDR3 is TGTGCCAGCAGCTACGTGGCGGATACGCAGTATTTT.

With regard to this clonotype: The junction and the germline gene differ at one end; a read error may be behind it. The genes are TRBV4-2 and TRBJ2-3; D is uncertain. CDR1 LGHNA and CDR2 YNFKEQ come from the germline V gene. CDR3 length: 15 residues. The CDR3 here is CASSQYFKSTDTKYF. The CDR3 bases are TGTGCCAGCAGCCAATACTTTAAGAGCACAGATACGAAGTATTTT.

This clonotype was seen more than once but under ten times. The rearrangement links TRBV20-1 to TRBJ1-5; the match to TRBD1 covers 7 bases. Germline loops: CDR1 DFQATT, CDR2 SNEGSKA (reference sequence). The length of the CDR3 is 14 residues. J was trimmed by 4 bases and V by 7 bases; bases with no gene match: 10. The CDR3: CSVPTGRLNQPQHF. The CDR3 DNA is TGCAGTGTCCCGACAGGGAGGCTGAATCAGCCCCAGCATTTT.

The V and J genes are TRBV5-3 and TRBJ1-5, with a tentative D call TRBD1 (5 bases). TRBV5-3 is given ORF status, its function remaining uncertain. The V end was cut by 0 bases, the J end by 5 bases, with 9 bases between. The CDR3 spans 14 residues. The DNA of the CDR3 is TGTGCCAGAAGCTTGGACAGGTGGTATCAGCCCCAGCATTTT. Encoded protein: CARSLDRWYQPQHF.

In the case of this clonotype: A single base separates this from a much larger clone, so it may be a read error. Because it lacks the conserved phenylalanine or tryptophan at the end, this CDR3 is likely a read error. This chain joins TRBV11-1 and TRBJ1-2; D gene uncertain. The V end lost 0 bases, the J end lost 2 bases, and 19 bases lay between the germline ends. The CDR3 contains 18 residues. From germline, CDR1 is SGHAT and CDR2 FQDESV (reference sequence). The CDR3 DNA is TGTGCCAGCAGCTTAGCCGGGTGGGCAGAATCTCGGAACTATGGCTACACCCTC. Its protein is CASSLAGWAESRNYGYTL.

As for this clonotype: A read error may be the cause here, since a much bigger clone is one base away. The chain has TRBV6-5 and TRBJ1-1, with a possible D match to TRBD1 (5 bases). Trimming shortened V by 7 bases and J by 3 bases, and 6 bases separated the two germline ends. The CDR3 totals 11 residues. CDR1 and CDR2 (germline): MNHEY, SVGAGI. Here the CDR3 reads CASIQDTEAFF. The CDR3 nucleotides read TGTGCCAGCATACAGGACACTGAAGCTTTCTTT.

The chain uses TRBV4-2 and TRBJ2-7, with 9 nucleotides matching TRBD2. CDR3 length equals 15 residues. Germline CDR1 is LGHNA and CDR2 is YNFKEQ. The V and J ends lost 5 bases and 2 bases, in that order; junction bases with no gene match: 7. CDR3 sequence: CASSFLAGTTYEQYF. CDR3 in DNA: TGTGCCAGCAGCTTCCTAGCGGGGACAACCTACGAGCAGTACTTC.

This chain links TRBV20-1 with TRBJ2-3, with D maybe TRBD1 (7 bases). Per germline, CDR1 DFQATT and CDR2 SNEGSKA (reference sequence). Trimming cost V 6 bases and J 4 bases, with 17 bases left between them. The CDR3 consists of 14 residues. The CDR3 sequence: CSAPRTGGPDTQYF. CDR3 bases: TGCAGTGCACCTCGGACAGGAGGGCCAGATACGCAGTATTTT.

The sample holds a few counts of this clonotype. The V gene is TRBV19, the J gene TRBJ1-1, with 11 bases lining up with TRBD1. CDR1 is LNHDA, CDR2 SQIVND, per germline (reference sequence). CDR3 length equals 16 residues. The trim removed 3 bases at V and 2 bases at J, leaving 5 bases unmatched. The CDR3 loop reads CASSMWTGGFNTEAFF. Written as DNA, the CDR3 is TGTGCCAGTAGTATGTGGACAGGGGGCTTTAACACTGAAGCTTTCTTT.

This chain uses TRBV7-2 with TRBJ2-1, with 9 bases matching TRBD2. The germline gives CDR1 SGHTA, CDR2 FQGNSA. Trimming cost V 0 bases and J 5 bases; bases outside gene matches: 2. The CDR3 runs to 15 residues. The CDR3 nucleotides are TGTGCCAGCAGCTTAGCGGTAGCGGGGGACAATGAGCAGTTCTTC. Translating it yields CASSLAVAGDNEQFF.